This passage covers 2 T cell receptor beta chains from one sample sequenced in a study of shared clonotypes between healthy human individuals (dated by TCRdb to about 2020). The library was prepared using the immunoSEQ multiplex PCR assay. TCRdb carries this immuneACCESS record with in-frame sequences only. Its versions omit some clonotypes, under half of them owing to an unresolved V gene in the studies checked, with the rest unexplained. Recorded for this sample are fewer than 3 million clones; less than 95% of them occurred a single time. The ten biggest clones cover approximately 0.41% of the sample. The sample comprised naive CD4+ T cells from PBMCs. The cell subset or site label on this specimen signifies: CD45RA+ positively selected. These TCRs come from a man aged 18 to 29 in good health. Some clones in this sample may be carry-over from other donors' samples.

As for this clone: Other DNA sequences of this sample code for an identical CDR3. CDR3 nucleotides: TGTGCCAGCAGCCTGGGGGAGACCCAGTACTTC. The encoded protein is CASSLGETQYF. The chain recombines TRBV27 with TRBJ2-5; D is unresolved. Germline V lookup: CDR1 MNHEY, CDR2 SMNVEV (reference sequence). The CDR3 has 11 amino acids. Trimming cost V 6 bases and J 5 bases, with 7 bases left between them.

The chain links TRBV27 to TRBJ1-2; 10 bases fit TRBD1. Trimming took 4 bases from V and 3 from J; bases not matched to a gene: 8. The CDR3 is 16 amino acids. Per the germline V gene, CDR1 is MNHEY and CDR2 is SMNVEV (reference sequence). DNA of the CDR3: TGTGCCAGCAGTTCACACCCAGGGACAGGGGACTATGGCTACACCTTC. Protein: CASSSHPGTGDYGYTF.